This TCR beta chain comes out of a study of cytomegalovirus exposure and HLA in healthy donors listed by TCRdb under 2017. General notes on the study: In an earlier analysis of some 610 of the donors, about 270 Gb of sequence data and 120 million or so unique TCR beta sequences from about 180 million T cells were reported. Five DR-DQ haplotypes were treated as single units for association and clustering because of strong linkage in the cohort. A separate validation cohort of approximately 130 different subjects was used in addition to the approximately 610-subject first cohort. Among 398 genotyped donors of the cohort, an average of roughly 240,000 unique TCR beta nucleotide sequences were sequenced per donor, around 20% of them non-productive. Of the 350 to 450 genotyped donors, roughly 80% fell in the genetic ancestry cluster associated with self-reported Caucasian donors. An earlier analysis of fewer than 750 of the donors used high-throughput TCR beta sequencing to judge whether each TCR beta V gene segment behaved as functional or pseudogenic. In a later genetic analysis, genome-wide SNP genotypes for about 55% of the roughly 670 donors were used, and that subset was treated as a discovery cohort. Class I and class II HLA loci were covered by the typing at four-digit resolution. Rather than using new phenotypic data, the later analysis identified candidate immune exposures from TCR beta sequences and from how often those sequences occurred across donors. The study aimed to test whether cataloging public T cell receptors could reveal signatures of past pathogen exposure. To predict cytomegalovirus infection status, the study combined high-throughput TCR immunosequencing, statistical association of individual TCRs with disease status, and machine learning. To study patterns of TCR occurrence, a later analysis re-analyzed previously published TCR beta repertoires from 666 donors and added high-resolution HLA genotyping. Every discovery cohort repertoire had been produced on one sequencing platform. The number of typed donors differed by locus: 629-630 for A, B, C, DRB1 and DQB1; 522 for DQA1; 606 for DPA1; and 400 to 480 for DPB1. Alongside the repertoire data, information on donor age, sex, ethnicity and CMV serostatus was compiled. The T cell repertoires of 666 subjects were profiled by immunosequencing and related to cytomegalovirus serostatus. Roughly 300 gigabases of sequencing data and tens of millions of unique TCR sequences were included in an early release covering roughly 700 HLA-typed donors.

In total, 600 or so healthy bone marrow donors made up the cohort. Cohort members were all nominally healthy when sampled, although unrecorded immune exposures were likely present. The donor tested CMV seropositive, placing the donor among the 289 seropositive members of the cohort. A peripheral blood sample was provided by each donor, and peripheral blood mononuclear cells were used for TCR beta sequencing. The Qiagen DNeasy Blood Extraction Kit was used to extract genomic DNA from the blood cell samples. As regards this clone: What this receptor recognizes is not known. Base qualities are missing; no much larger clone stands one base away.

The library was obtained by the immunoSEQ multiplex PCR assay. For the multiplex PCR, a mixture combining 60 forward primers for TCR Vbeta segments and 13 reverse primers for TCR Jbeta segments was used. A multiplex PCR assay on genomic DNA amplified the CDR3 region of rearranged TCR beta genes. The Illumina HiSeq System was used to sequence the amplified TCR beta libraries as 87-base-pair reads. Regarding the original processing steps: Across the 500 to 850 repertoires, a later analysis counted approximately 75 million unique TCR beta chains, approximately 12 million of which were shared by at least two donors. Raw reads were error-corrected and collapsed into unique sequences with a nearest-neighbor algorithm that merged closely related sequences to remove PCR and sequencing errors. V, D and J gene segments were assigned by aligning CDR3 sequences to IMGT reference sequences. For a sequence to be retained, a match of at least six nucleotides to both a V gene segment and a J gene segment was required. Rearrangements were classified as productive when the CDR3 lacked stop codons and remained in frame with V and J, and all other rearrangements were classified as non-productive. Following IMGT convention, CDR3 was defined as the stretch from the second conserved V-encoded cysteine to the conserved J-encoded phenylalanine. In an earlier analysis of 550 to 650 of the donors, sequences lacking an unambiguous match to a single V gene segment were excluded. In an earlier analysis of approximately 500 of the donors, a V segment was called functional when productive rearrangements were above 56.7%, and segregating when the standard deviation between donors exceeded 5%. To diagnose cytomegalovirus status from the catalog of TCR beta chain sequences, a statistical classification framework was built. In a later analysis, TCR nucleotide sequences were compared against IMGT/GENE-DB human TR gene sequences so that V and J genes could be assigned. The TCRdist pipeline was used in a later analysis to assign CDR3 sequences and most-parsimonious VDJ recombination scenarios. In a later analysis, each TCR beta chain was defined by its CDR3 amino acid sequence together with its V-gene family, and reads lacking a unique V-gene family were excluded. As a way to deal with suspected cross-contamination and a sequencing artifact, a later analysis dropped nearly 600 nucleotide sequences that were highly shared and had low generation probability. In a later analysis, a clonal expansion index for each public chain was calculated from normalized within-repertoire ranks of inferred template counts. A later analysis computed generation probabilities with a VDJ recombination model fitted to out-of-frame rearrangements, and checked the results against IGoR. In a later analysis, TCR-TCR, TCR-HLA and TCR-CMV co-occurrence was scored with hypergeometric tests, and a repertoire-size bias correction was applied to TCR pairs. A later analysis estimated false discovery rates by permuting HLA or CMV assignments 20 times. In a later analysis, co-occurring TCRs were grouped with DBSCAN, and TCRdist sequence similarity was added when clustering was performed within HLA-allele-positive subsets. Repertoires with fewer than 30,000 or more than 120,000 public chains, plus five repertoires with anomalous nucleotide sharing, were excluded from co-occurrence clustering. In TCRdb, the immuneACCESS table is reduced to in-frame sequences with V and J assigned. These tables do not hold every clone; where another copy was compared, an unresolved V gene accounts for under half, and the others remain unexplained. Clone size and the V and J calls come from that table; the DNA yielded D and trimming. This sample holds 90,000 or so clones; roughly 71% were observed only once. 15% to 20% of the sample belongs to the ten largest clones.

The CDR3 measures 13 amino acids from cysteine to phenylalanine. Just the 39-base CDR3 DNA is kept, in frame starting at base 1. In the germline V gene (reference sequence), CDR1 corresponds to SEHNR and CDR2 to FQNEAQ. Trimming leaves V shorter by 6 bases and J shorter by 4 bases, with the junction holding 3 bases beyond the gene matches. The paper's findings and limits, for the study overall: Several of the top co-occurrence clusters appeared to be linked to parvovirus B19, influenza, CMV and Epstein-Barr virus, according to a later analysis. While some public TCRs were present in many individuals, most TCR sequences turned up only very rarely across donors. An earlier analysis of approximately 590 of the donors showed that most TCR beta V segments appeared in productive rearrangements either about 90% or about 30% of the time, which broadly matched IMGT annotations. In the study, around 150 TCR beta chains were listed as associated with cytomegalovirus. V-gene and J-gene trimming of TCR beta chains was associated with a missense DCLRE1C variant in a later genetic analysis, and the association was replicated in an independent cohort. According to a later genetic analysis, donors in an Asian-associated ancestry cluster had fewer N-insertions in productive TCRs than the approximately 670-donor mean. When HLA alleles, especially DR and DQ, strongly co-occurred, attributing TCR associations to individual alleles was difficult. Because HLA typing was missing for some donors at each locus, association tests included only the typed subset. A later analysis found that HLA-associated TCR beta chains were more clonally expanded and had lower generation probabilities than equally common non-associated chains. Some IMGT-functional V segments, including TRBV6-2 and TRBV6-3, could not be told apart with the 87-base-pair reads, so those segments were excluded. A later analysis associated 16,951 TCR beta sequences with specific HLA alleles at a false discovery rate of 0.05. Roughly uniform sequencing depth across donors was assumed in presence/absence analyses, although this assumption may not hold. This cohort had only TCR beta chains sequenced, and the lack of alpha or paired-chain data limited which features could be detected. A cluster of highly shared sequence variants was judged likely to be a technical artifact of the sequencing pipeline. CMV serostatus was the only immune exposure information available for the cohort. Correlated functional status among segregating V segments might be attributable to linkage disequilibrium, but an unknown experimental factor could not be ruled out. A further reported finding was that TCR beta sequences accurately predicted the HLA-A and HLA-B alleles for most subjects in the first cohort. The classifier was reported to diagnose cytomegalovirus status with high specificity and sensitivity in both the original and validation cohorts. In a later analysis, the rate of TCR association differed among HLA loci, with DRB1 alleles having the most associated TCRs and HLA-C alleles having the fewest. In a later analysis, most CMV-associated TCR beta chains were found to appear HLA-restricted, with HLA associations seemingly driven largely by CMV exposure. Because counts were too low, around 17 rarely observed V segments, including chromosome 9 orphons, were left out of the earlier analysis of approximately 580 of the donors. In vitro tests confirmed that a few of the cytomegalovirus-associated TCR beta chains recognize cytomegalovirus antigens. According to the authors, the approach could potentially be generalized to other disease states and immunological phenotypes.

The sequenced sample was PBMCs. The rearranged chain carries TRBV7-9 and TRBJ1-2, with TRBD1 matching 9 junction bases. This sequence was found in a woman aged 18 to 35 in good health and CMV-seropositive. The CDR3 protein sequence reads: CASSSTGGYGYTF. The sequence in DNA is TGTGCCAGCAGTTCGACAGGGGGCTATGGCTACACCTTC.